These 5 T cell receptor beta chains originate from one sample sequenced in a study of blood T cells in healthy people across ages. Sample-barcoded 5' priming and a J-beta primer mix drove a second PCR of about 7 to 11 cycles. TCRdb reprocessed the 5' RACE reads via MiXCR and lists one record per CDR3 protein. The sample lists over 550,000 distinct CDR3 sequences, approximately 30% seen once, with around 14% in the top ten. Sequencing used blood. The receptor set was obtained from a woman of 80 years or more in good health.

The sample holds a few counts of this clonotype. The genes are TRBV20-1 and TRBJ1-1; no clear D. The germline CDR1 and CDR2 sequences are DFQATT and SNEGSKA (reference sequence). The length of the CDR3 is 15 residues. Trimming left V 5 bases short and J 4 bases short, with 20 bases between. CDR3 loop: CSALFSGMGTTEAFF. The CDR3 coding sequence is TGCAGTGCTCTGTTCAGTGGGATGGGAACCACTGAAGCTTTCTTT.

This clonotype was seen repeatedly, ten times or more. The chain employs TRBV5-1 and TRBJ2-3; D gene ambiguous. Looked up from germline, CDR1 is SGHRS and CDR2 is YFSETQ. The CDR3 runs to 15 residues. The V end was cut by 1 base, the J end by 0 bases, with 9 bases between. In DNA form, the CDR3 reads TGCGCCAGCAGCTTGACCCGGGCTAGCACAGATACGCAGTATTTT. It codes for CASSLTRASTDTQYF.

This clonotype was counted between two and nine times. This rearrangement joins TRBV7-3 to TRBJ1-2; D may be TRBD1 (6 bases). CDR3 length: 14 amino acids. Trimming took 1 base from V and 6 from J, leaving 12 bases between them. The germline V gene has CDR1 SGHTA and CDR2 FQGTGA. Here the CDR3 reads CASSLNGGLDGYTF. Here the CDR3 DNA reads TGTGCCAGCAGCTTAAACGGGGGGCTGGATGGCTACACCTTC.

Details on this clonotype: It may be a read error: a sequence one base away is much more abundant. The rearrangement uses TRBV2 and TRBJ2-5; 9 bases line up with TRBD1. The last part of the DNA fits TRBJ2-7 better; the J call may be wrong. There are 14 residues in the CDR3. Germline V gene data show CDR1 as SNHLY and CDR2 as FYNNEI. The CDR3 here is CASRERDRESEQYF. The DNA of the CDR3 is TGTGCCAGCAGGGAAAGGGACAGGGAATCCGAGCAGTACTTC.

This clonotype was counted many times. The chain uses TRBV9 and TRBJ1-2; unclear D gene. CDR1 is SGDLS, CDR2 YYNGEE, per germline. The germline V and J ends were trimmed by 0 bases and 7 bases, with 16 bases remaining between them. The CDR3 is 15 residues long. The CDR3 DNA is TGTGCCAGCAGCGTAGGTGGGTTGAGAGAGGGTGGCTACACCTTC. Amino acids: CASSVGGLREGGYTF.